This TCR beta chain stems from a study of T cells in Graves' hyperthyroidism and ophthalmopathy. This clonotype has ten or more counts. Its antigen remains unknown. It was RNA transcripts that yielded the amplified TCR beta CDR3 regions. HTBI primers were used for first-round RT-PCR of the TCR CDR3. A single record per CDR3 protein comes from TCRdb applying MiXCR to the multiplex PCR reads. The table shows some 400,000 distinct CDR3 sequences, with 15% to 20% occurring only once. Study results and caveats: Expanded thyroid clonotypes (above 0.001) were mostly also found in blood. Ophthalmopathy onset followed model prediction by a median roughly 6.5 months.

There are 12 residues in the CDR3. J lost 6 bases, V lost 9 bases, and 5 bases had no gene match. CDR1 is LNHDA and CDR2 is SQIVND in the germline V gene (reference sequence). Diagnosis relied on clinical symptoms, serum thyroxine and TRAb, thyroid ultrasound and orbital computed tomography. This TCR derives from a woman aged 18-35 years with Graves' hyperthyroidism. The chain combines TRBV19 with TRBJ1-5, with 7 nucleotides matching TRBD1. Specimen: blood. CDR3 in DNA: TGTGCCAGCCGAACAGGGGTTCAGCCCCAGCATTTT. Encoded protein: CASRTGVQPQHF.